These 2 T cell receptor beta chains originate from one sample sequenced in a study of T cell responses to AZD1222 COVID-19 vaccine. Sequencing was performed with immunoSEQ multiplex PCR; in TCRdb, only in-frame clones are kept and a portion is missing. The repertoire has 100,000 to 150,000 clones, about 87% of them found once; the top ten carry 4.4%. The material sequenced was peripheral blood, taken on day 0 of AZD1222 vaccination. These receptors were obtained from an adult in good health.

V and J are TRBV11-2 and TRBJ2-3; no definite D call. Germline CDR1 is SGHAT and CDR2 is FQNNGV. This CDR3 is built from 15 residues. V lost 0 bases and J lost 3, with 10 bases in between. CDR3 sequence reads: CASSLEKPSTDTQYF. In nucleotides, the CDR3 is TGTGCCAGCAGCTTAGAGAAGCCCTCGACAGATACGCAGTATTTT.

This clone has ten or more counts. V is TRBV9 and J is TRBJ1-1; D is unclear. The CDR3 loop spans 13 amino acids. Deletions cut 4 bases from V and 7 bases from J, with 14 bases between. Germline loops: CDR1 SGDLS, CDR2 YYNGEE. The CDR3 DNA reads as TGTGCCAGCAGCAACTTCGACGGCAGTGAAGCTTTCTTT. Protein: CASSNFDGSEAFF.